The 9 T cell receptor beta chains below were found in one sample sequenced in a study of regulatory T cells in long-lasting Graves disease. The time point is: persistent/refractory GD, antithyroid drugs over 5 years with positive TRAb. Construction of the TCR library relied on RNA isolated from PBMCs. In building TCR beta libraries, iRepertoire HTBI primers were used together with Arm-PCR of CDR3 regions. In TCRdb, the multiplex PCR reads were re-called with MiXCR into one record per CDR3 protein. The repertoire holds about 430,000 distinct CDR3 sequences, with around 20% as singletons. The starting material was peripheral blood mononuclear cells (PBMCs), obtained when the disease was refractory, from a patient treated with antithyroid drugs. The receptors come from a female donor with Graves disease.

To note about this clonotype: With a much larger clone just one base away, this may be a read error. The V call is TRBV6-9, the J call TRBJ1-5; D is undetermined. Germline V gene sequence: CDR1 MNHGY, CDR2 SVAAGI. The CDR3 extends over 14 amino acids. DNA for the CDR3: TGTGGCAGCAGTTACGGGAGAGGAAATCAGCCCCAGCATTTT. Residues: CGSSYGRGNQPQHF.

Note on this clonotype: A much larger clone differs from this one at a single base, so this may be a read error. Because the CDR3 is missing its conserved closing phenylalanine or tryptophan, this is likely a read error. This CDR3 is CASRRQGGETQYL. CDR3 bases: TGTGCCAGCAGGCGTCAGGGGGGGGAGACCCAGTACCTC. The chain uses TRBV28 and TRBJ2-5; D may match TRBD1 or TRBD2 (7 bases each). V was cut by 6 bases and J by 5 bases, with 13 bases left in between. Germline CDR1 is MDHEN and CDR2 is SYDVKM. This CDR3 is built from 13 residues.

The chain is built from TRBV6-2 or TRBV6-3 and TRBJ2-1; 9 nucleotides align to TRBD2. Germline V CDR1 and CDR2: MNHEY, SVGEGT. This CDR3 has 15 amino acids. V trimming: 6 bases; J trimming: 4 bases; junction bases outside the gene matches: 7. DNA for the CDR3: TGTGCCAGCAGGAGGTTTAGCGGGAGATACAATGAGCAGTTCTTC. As protein: CASRRFSGRYNEQFF.

This clonotype was observed a handful of times. The CDR3 coding sequence is TGTGCCAGCAGCTTTTGGGGGGTTGGTAATCAGCCCCAGCATTTT. It translates to CASSFWGVGNQPQHF. The chain joins TRBV7-2 to TRBJ1-5; TRBD1 is a possible D gene (5 bases). CDR1 SGHTA and CDR2 FQGNSA come from the germline V gene. With 3 bases removed from V and 4 bases from J, the gap between germline ends came to 13 bases. CDR3 length: 15 amino acids.

The chain joins TRBV10-3 to TRBJ2-1; 11 bases match TRBD1. The CDR3 loop spans 16 amino acids. The germline CDR1 and CDR2 sequences are ENHRY and SYGVKD. V was pared by 3 bases and J by 7 bases, with 8 bases of the junction left unmatched. The CDR3 bases are TGTGCCATCAGTGACCCCGGGACAGGGGGGAGGAATGAGCAGTTCTTC. Protein: CAISDPGTGGRNEQFF.

The chain joins TRBV6-1 to TRBJ2-3, with D perhaps matching TRBD1 (6 bases). The CDR3 runs to 17 residues. CDR1 is MNHNS and CDR2 is SASEGT in the germline V gene. Trimming left V 5 bases short and J 0 bases short, with 18 bases between. In DNA form, the CDR3 reads TGTGCCAGCAGTCACCCTAGGGGGTCTACGAGCACAGATACGCAGTATTTT. Protein: CASSHPRGSTSTDTQYF.

This chain connects TRBV20-1 to TRBJ1-6; D not certain. V lost 1 base and J 5 bases, leaving 9 bases between the germline ends. Germline CDR1 and CDR2: DFQATT and SNEGSKA (reference sequence). There are 14 residues in the CDR3. CDR3 bases: TGCAGTGCTAGAGTCGCACGAAATAATTCACCCCTCCACTTT. Translating gives CSARVARNNSPLHF.

This clonotype showed up many times. V usage is TRBV27 and J usage is TRBJ2-5; TRBD2 matches 15 bases. Per germline, CDR1 MNHEY and CDR2 SMNVEV (reference sequence). This CDR3 is 19 amino acids long. With 3 bases clipped from V and 5 bases from J, the junction kept 13 bases outside the gene matches. The CDR3 here is CASSFLGLAGGGRPETQYF. The CDR3 nucleotides are TGTGCCAGCAGTTTTCTGGGACTAGCGGGAGGAGGACGGCCGGAGACCCAGTACTTC.

A note on this clonotype: A much larger clone sits a single nucleotide away, making a read error possible. J is TRBJ1-6 and V is TRBV5-1; 9 nucleotides line up with TRBD1. The CDR3 loop spans 15 amino acids. Looked up from germline, CDR1 is SGHRS and CDR2 is YFSETQ. J was trimmed by 14 bases and V by 4 bases; bases with no gene match: 13. CDR3 nucleotides: TGCGCCAGCAGCCAAGAAGGGACAGGGAGCTCATCCCTCCACTTT. As protein: CASSQEGTGSSSLHF.